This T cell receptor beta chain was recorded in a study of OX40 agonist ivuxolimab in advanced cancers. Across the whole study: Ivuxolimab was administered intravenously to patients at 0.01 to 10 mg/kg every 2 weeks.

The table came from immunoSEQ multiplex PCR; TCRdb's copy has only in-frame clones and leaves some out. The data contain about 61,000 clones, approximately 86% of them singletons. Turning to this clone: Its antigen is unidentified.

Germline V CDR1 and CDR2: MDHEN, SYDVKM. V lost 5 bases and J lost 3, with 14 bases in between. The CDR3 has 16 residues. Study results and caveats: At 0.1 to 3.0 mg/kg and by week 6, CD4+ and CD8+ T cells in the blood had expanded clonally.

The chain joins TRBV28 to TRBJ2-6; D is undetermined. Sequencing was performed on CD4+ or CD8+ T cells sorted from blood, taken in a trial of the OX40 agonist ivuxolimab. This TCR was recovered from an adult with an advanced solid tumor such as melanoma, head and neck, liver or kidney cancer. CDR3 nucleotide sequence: TGTGCCAGCAGTCCCTCGTGGGCAGTTGGGGCCAACGTCCTGACTTTC. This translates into CASSPSWAVGANVLTF.